Reported below is one T cell receptor beta chain. Its specificity is unknown. These data come from a study of long-term antiretroviral therapy in people with HIV. Study results and caveats: When set beside controls, HIV repertoires had CDR3 length ranges that were narrower. Across all time points, the repertoire was dominated by clones that expanded before ART. The study lacked data on ART adherence, viral resistance or therapy changes.

Version v3.0 of the immunoSEQ assay was performed at survey level. Here immunoSEQ multiplex PCR was the method, and the copy in TCRdb shows in-frame clones only, minus some. This sample carries tens of thousands of clones, roughly 88% of them seen once, and the ten largest clones take approximately 2.5%. Germline V CDR1 and CDR2: MDHEN, SYDVKM. The CDR3 length is 14 residues. The germline V and J ends were trimmed by 10 bases and 0 bases, with 13 bases remaining between them. Every participant gave one or more pre-ART and two or more post-ART PBMC samples. This sample comprised unsorted PBMCs, obtained 3 years after starting antiretroviral therapy. The clonotype originates from a man aged 50 to 59 with HIV. This chain joins TRBV28 and TRBJ2-1; D is ambiguous. The CDR3 DNA sequence: TGTGCCACTAAGGAGCTTAGCTCCTACAATGAGCAGTTCTTC. Its protein product is CATKELSSYNEQFF.